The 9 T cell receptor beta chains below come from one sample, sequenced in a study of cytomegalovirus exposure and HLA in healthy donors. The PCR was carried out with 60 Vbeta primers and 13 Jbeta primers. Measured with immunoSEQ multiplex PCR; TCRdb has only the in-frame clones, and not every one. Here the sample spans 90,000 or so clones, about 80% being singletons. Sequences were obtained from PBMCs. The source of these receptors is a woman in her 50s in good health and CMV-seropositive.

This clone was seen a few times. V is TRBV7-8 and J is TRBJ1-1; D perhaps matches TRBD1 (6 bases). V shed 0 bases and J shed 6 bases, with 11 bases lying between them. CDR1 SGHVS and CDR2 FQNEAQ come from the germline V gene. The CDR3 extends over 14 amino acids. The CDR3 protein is CASSLATGSPEAFF. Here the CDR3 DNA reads TGTGCCAGCAGCTTAGCCACAGGGAGTCCTGAAGCTTTCTTT.

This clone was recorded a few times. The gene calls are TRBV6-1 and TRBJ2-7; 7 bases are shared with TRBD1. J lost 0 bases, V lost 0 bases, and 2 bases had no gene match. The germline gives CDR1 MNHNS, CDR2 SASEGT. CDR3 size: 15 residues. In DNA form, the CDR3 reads TGTGCCAGCAGTGAAGCAGGGGACAGCTCCTACGAGCAGTACGTC. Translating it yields CASSEAGDSSYEQYV.

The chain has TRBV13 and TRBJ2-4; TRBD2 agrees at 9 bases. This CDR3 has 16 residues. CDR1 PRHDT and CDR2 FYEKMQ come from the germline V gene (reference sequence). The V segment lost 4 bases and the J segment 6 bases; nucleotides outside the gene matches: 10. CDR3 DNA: TGTGCCAGCAGCTCCGGACTAGCGAGAGGGGGAAACATTCAGTACTTC. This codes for CASSSGLARGGNIQYF.

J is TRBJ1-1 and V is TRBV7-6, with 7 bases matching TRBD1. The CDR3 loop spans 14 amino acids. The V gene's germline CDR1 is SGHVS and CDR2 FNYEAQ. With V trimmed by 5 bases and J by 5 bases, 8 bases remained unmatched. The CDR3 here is CASSPEGARTEAFF. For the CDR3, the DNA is TGTGCCAGCAGCCCAGAGGGGGCTCGGACTGAAGCTTTCTTT.

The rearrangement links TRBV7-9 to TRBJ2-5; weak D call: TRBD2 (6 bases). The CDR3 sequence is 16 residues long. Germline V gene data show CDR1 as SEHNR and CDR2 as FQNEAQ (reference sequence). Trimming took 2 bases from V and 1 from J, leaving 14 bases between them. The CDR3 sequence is CASSLPPLTSQETQYF. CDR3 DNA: TGTGCCAGCAGCTTACCCCCCCTGACTAGCCAAGAGACCCAGTACTTC.

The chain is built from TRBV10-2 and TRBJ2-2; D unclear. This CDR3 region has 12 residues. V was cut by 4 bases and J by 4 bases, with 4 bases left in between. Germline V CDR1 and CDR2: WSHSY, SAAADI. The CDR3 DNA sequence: TGCGCCAGCAGTGGTATCACCGGGGAGCTGTTTTTT. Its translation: CASSGITGELFF.

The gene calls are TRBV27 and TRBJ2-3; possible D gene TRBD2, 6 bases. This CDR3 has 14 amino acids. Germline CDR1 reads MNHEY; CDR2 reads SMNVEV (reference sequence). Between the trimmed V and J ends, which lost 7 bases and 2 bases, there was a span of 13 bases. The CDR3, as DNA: TGTGCCAGCATGGCGGGGAGAAACACAGATACGCAGTATTTT. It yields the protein CASMAGRNTDTQYF.

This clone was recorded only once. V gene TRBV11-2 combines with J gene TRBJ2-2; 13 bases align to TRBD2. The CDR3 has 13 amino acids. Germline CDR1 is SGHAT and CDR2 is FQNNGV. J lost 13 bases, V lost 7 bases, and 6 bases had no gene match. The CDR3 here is CASKTSGGPRLFF. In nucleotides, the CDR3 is TGTGCCAGCAAGACTAGCGGGGGGCCCAGGCTGTTTTTT.

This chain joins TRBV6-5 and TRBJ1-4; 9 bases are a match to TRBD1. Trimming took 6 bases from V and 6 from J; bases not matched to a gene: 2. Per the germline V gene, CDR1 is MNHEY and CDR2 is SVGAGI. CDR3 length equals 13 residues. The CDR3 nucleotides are TGTGCCAGCAGCTGGACAGGGGATGAAAAACTGTTTTTT. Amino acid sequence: CASSWTGDEKLFF.